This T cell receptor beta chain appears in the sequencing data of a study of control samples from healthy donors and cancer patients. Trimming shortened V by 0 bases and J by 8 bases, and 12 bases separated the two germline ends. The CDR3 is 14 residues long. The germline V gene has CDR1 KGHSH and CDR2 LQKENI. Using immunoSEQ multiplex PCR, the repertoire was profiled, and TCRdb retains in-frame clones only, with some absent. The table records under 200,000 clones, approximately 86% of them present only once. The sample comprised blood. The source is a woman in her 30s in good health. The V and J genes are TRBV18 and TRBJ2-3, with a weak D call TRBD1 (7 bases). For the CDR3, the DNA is TGTGCCAGCTCACCACCCGACAGGGAGGCTACGCAGTATTTT. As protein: CASSPPDREATQYF.